Following are 14 T cell receptor beta chains from one sample sequenced in a study of cytomegalovirus exposure and HLA in healthy donors. This table comes from immunoSEQ multiplex PCR, and its TCRdb copy is limited to in-frame clones, with some not included. The table lists around 250,000 clones, 90% of them singletons. The sample was PBMCs. The receptors derive from a woman between 18 and 29 years old in good health and CMV-seronegative.

The chain combines TRBV7-9 with TRBJ2-7; 7 positions match TRBD1. Germline V CDR1 and CDR2: SEHNR, FQNEAQ (reference sequence). The CDR3 loop spans 16 amino acids. Trimming took 5 bases from V and 2 from J; bases not matched to a gene: 12. The CDR3 DNA follows: TGTGCCAGCAGCCAAAATACAGGGGTCAAGGCCTACGAGCAGTACTTC. Its translation: CASSQNTGVKAYEQYF. Using reference TRBV7-9 and TRBJ2-7 for the parts outside the CDR3, the full variable domain is DTGVSQNPRHKITKRGQNVTFRCDPISEHNRLYWYRQTLGQGPEFLTYFQNEAQLEKSRLLSDRFSAERPKGSFSTLEIQRTEQGDSAMYLCASSQNTGVKAYEQYFGPGTRLTVT.

The J gene is TRBJ1-5, the V gene TRBV19; TRBD1 matches at 7 bases. CDR1 and CDR2 (germline): LNHDA, SQIVND (reference sequence). V lost 7 bases to trimming and J lost 0 bases; unmatched junction nucleotides: 6. This CDR3 region has 15 residues. The CDR3 DNA follows: TGTGCCAGTAAGACAGGGACTTATAGCAATCAGCCCCAGCATTTT. Its translation: CASKTGTYSNQPQHF. The entire variable domain, with the rest obtained from reference TRBV19 and TRBJ1-5, is as follows: DGGITQSPKYLFRKEGQNVTLSCEQNLNHDAMYWYRQDPGQGLRLIYYSQIVNDFQKGDIAEGYSVSREKKESFPLTVTSAQKNPTAFYLCASKTGTYSNQPQHFGDGTRLSIL.

The genes are TRBV9 and TRBJ2-7, with 10 positions matching TRBD1. CDR1 is SGDLS and CDR2 is YYNGEE in the germline V gene. The CDR3 is 15 residues long. Losses at the gene ends were 1 base for V and 5 bases for J; bases not matched to a gene: 6. The CDR3 nucleotides are TGTGCCAGCAGCGTATGGGACAGGGGACAAGACGAGCAGTACTTC. It codes for CASSVWDRGQDEQYF.

The chain couples TRBV5-1 to TRBJ1-3; 9 nucleotides align to TRBD1. The ends lost 1 base at V and 3 bases at J; junction bases unmatched: 8. This CDR3 spans 17 amino acids. Germline-derived CDR1 and CDR2 are SGHRS and YFSETQ. The DNA for the CDR3 is TGCGCCAGCAGCTTGACCTCCTGGACAGGGGTTGGAAACACCATATATTTT. This gives the protein CASSLTSWTGVGNTIYF. Supplemented by reference TRBV5-1 and TRBJ1-3, the full variable domain reads KAGVTQTPRYLIKTRGQQVTLSCSPISGHRSVSWYQQTPGQGLQFLFEYFSETQRNKGNFPGRFSGRQFSNSRSEMNVSTLELGDSALYLCASSLTSWTGVGNTIYFGEGSWLTVV.

The chain is built from TRBV7-8 and TRBJ1-6; D call uncertain. Trimming took 1 base from V and 8 from J, leaving 12 bases between them. Germline V lookup: CDR1 SGHVS, CDR2 FQNEAQ. The length of the CDR3 is 15 residues. CDR3 residues: CASSLVRGEDSPLHF. The CDR3, as DNA: TGTGCCAGCAGCTTAGTGCGGGGTGAGGATTCACCCCTCCACTTT.

The chain carries TRBV28 and TRBJ1-2; D uncertain. CDR3 length: 13 amino acids. Trimming pared 6 bases from V and 0 bases from J, leaving 8 bases between. Germline V lookup: CDR1 MDHEN, CDR2 SYDVKM. CDR3 in amino acids: CASRNSPNYGYTF. Here the CDR3 DNA reads TGTGCCAGCAGAAACAGTCCTAACTATGGCTACACCTTC.

The chain carries TRBV4-3 and TRBJ1-6, with D maybe TRBD1 (5 bases). Trimming removed 0 bases from V and 6 bases from J, with 12 bases in between. The CDR3 contains 16 residues. Looked up from germline, CDR1 is LGHNA and CDR2 is YSLEER. CDR3 sequence reads: CASSQDRGGLNSPLHF. In DNA form, the CDR3 reads TGCGCCAGCAGCCAAGATAGGGGAGGGCTTAATTCACCCCTCCACTTT.

This chain links TRBV2 with TRBJ2-3; unclear D gene. V lost 8 bases to trimming and J lost 6 bases, with 15 bases between them. Germline V gene sequence: CDR1 SNHLY, CDR2 FYNNEI. CDR3 length equals 13 residues. CDR3 DNA: TGTGCCAGCTCATTCCAGGTCCAGGATACGCAGTATTTT. Its translation is CASSFQVQDTQYF.

The gene calls are TRBV13 and TRBJ1-6; 7 bases agree with TRBD1. The CDR3 is 17 amino acids. Germline values: CDR1 PRHDT, CDR2 FYEKMQ (reference sequence). V shed 5 bases and J 8 bases; nucleotides not matched to a gene: 15. Here the CDR3 reads CASSPRRWDSPDSPLHF. The CDR3 coding sequence is TGTGCCAGCAGCCCCAGGCGTTGGGACAGTCCAGATTCACCCCTCCACTTT. The full variable domain, rest sourced from reference TRBV13 and TRBJ1-6, is AAGVIQSPRHLIKEKRETATLKCYPIPRHDTVYWYQQGPGQDPQFLISFYEKMQSDKGSIPDRFSAQQFSDYHSELNMSSLELGDSALYFCASSPRRWDSPDSPLHFGNGTRLTVT.

The CDR3 sequence: CASSLPGGNQPQHF. CDR3 nucleotide sequence: TGTGCCAGCAGCCTACCGGGAGGCAATCAGCCCCAGCATTTT. The chain combines TRBV7-2 with TRBJ1-5; D uncertain. V was pared by 5 bases and J by 2 bases, with 10 bases between. Per germline, CDR1 SGHTA and CDR2 FQGNSA. CDR3 length equals 14 residues.

This chain uses TRBV28 with TRBJ2-5, with 10 bases that match TRBD2. The CDR3 extends over 15 amino acids. CDR1 MDHEN and CDR2 SYDVKM come from the germline V gene. V gave up 4 bases and J gave up 5 bases; unmatched junction bases: 7. CDR3 DNA sequence: TGTGCCAGCAGTTCTGAGGGACTAGCGTTGGAGACCCAGTACTTC. It encodes CASSSEGLALETQYF. Full variable domain (missing parts from reference TRBV28 and TRBJ2-5): DVKVTQSSRYLVKRTGEKVFLECVQDMDHENMFWYRQDPGLGLRLIYFSYDVKMKEKGDIPEGYSVSREKKERFSLILESASTNQTSMYLCASSSEGLALETQYFGPGTRLLVL.

The gene calls are TRBV9 and TRBJ2-1; D is uncertain. Germline V gives CDR1 SGDLS, CDR2 YYNGEE. Trimming removed 4 bases from V and 10 bases from J, with 15 bases in between. The CDR3 is 13 amino acids. The CDR3 protein is CASSTDPAQEQFF. The CDR3 DNA follows: TGTGCCAGCAGCACTGATCCCGCACAGGAGCAGTTCTTC.

The chain carries TRBV5-1 and TRBJ1-4; D possibly corresponds to TRBD1 (5 bases). The ends were cut back, 0 bases at V and 5 bases at J, with 11 bases in the middle. This CDR3 comprises 15 residues. Germline CDR1 SGHRS, CDR2 YFSETQ. CDR3 in amino acids: CASSLAGHTNEKLFF. The CDR3, as DNA: TGCGCCAGCAGCTTGGCCGGACATACAAATGAAAAACTGTTTTTT.

This rearrangement joins TRBV27 to TRBJ2-1; 11 bases fit TRBD2. Trimming removed 7 bases from V and 8 bases from J; junction bases left unmatched: 13. The CDR3 totals 16 residues. The germline V gene has CDR1 MNHEY and CDR2 SMNVEV (reference sequence). The CDR3 loop reads CASTPSGGPILYEQFF. CDR3 DNA: TGTGCCAGCACTCCTAGCGGGGGGCCTATTCTATATGAGCAGTTCTTC.